This T cell receptor (beta chain) was captured by sequencing in a study of blood T cell repertoires in COVID-19. About the research overall: COVID-19 samples collected from the United States, Italy and Spain covered acute and convalescent phases. Sources were T cells, B-cell-depleted T cells, or PBMCs; the material itself was cDNA or gDNA.

V lost 4 bases to trimming and J lost 7 bases; unmatched junction nucleotides: 3. The CDR3 length is 13 residues. The germline V gene has CDR1 SGHTA and CDR2 FQGNSA. Repertoires were generated with immunoSEQ multiplex PCR, while TCRdb's copy carries only in-frame clones and drops some. The sample includes around 150,000 clones, 84% of them seen just once. In terms of age and location, participants ranged from roughly 18 to 95 years and lived in about 25 US areas. Sequenced input: PBMCs or T cells enriched from blood (not recorded which). The V call is TRBV7-2, the J call TRBJ2-3; 9 bases fit TRBD2. This TCR was recovered from a woman between 50 and 59 years old with acute COVID-19. CDR3 protein: CASSWREGNTQYF. CDR3 sequence (DNA): TGTGCCAGCAGCTGGCGGGAGGGAAATACGCAGTATTTT.